This T cell receptor (beta chain) was sequenced for a study of spatial heterogeneity in lung cancer (dated by TCRdb to about 2019). Looking at the study overall: Beta-chain transcripts were consistently detected in greater numbers than alpha-chain transcripts, which likely reflected higher beta-chain transcript abundance. In non-small cell lung cancer, the study quantitatively compared TCR alpha and beta repertoires across several tumor regions, matched nontumor lung, and blood. At surgery, both alpha and beta chains were TCR-sequenced in approximately 210 tumor regions, about 64 matched nontumor lung samples and 56 PBMC samples. In the raw uncorrected reads, each unique combination of TCR and UMI appeared more than ten times on average. Nonsynonymous mutation counts, determined by whole-exome sequencing of tumor tissue, were related to features of the TCR repertoire. The investigation overall reported the following: Ubiquitous expanded tumor TCRs were found in blood more often at tumor resection than at routine follow-up. Additional single-cell paired TCR alpha and beta sequencing was considered necessary to confirm, at a functional level, the hypothesis that regional TCRs recognize regional mutations.

Clipping removes 2 bases from V and 0 bases from J, with 5 as the unmatched junction base count. Looking up the germline V gene yields CDR1 MDHEN and CDR2 SYDVKM. Measured from the cysteine to the phenylalanine, the CDR3 is 19 residues long. The entry retains the CDR3 DNA only, 57 bases that are in frame from base 1. Explained via the paper, the time point label denotes: sample taken at primary tumor resection. Whole RNA extracted from tumor and nontumor lung tissue, or from cryopreserved PBMC samples, was used for TCR sequencing without cell sorting. Samples were obtained from fewer than 80 patients with early-stage, untreated non-small cell lung cancer from the lung TRACERx cohort. A patient was chosen for TCR sequencing only when enough RNA was available from at least two tumor regions. Library generation was performed with 5' RACE. These reads were obtained on a NextSeq 500. In the TCR library protocol, a unique molecular identifier was attached to each TCR cDNA molecule so that PCR and sequencing errors could be corrected. On the study's bioinformatics: TCR identification, UMI-based error correction and CDR3 extraction were performed with Decombinator tools. Expanded TCRs were defined as those above a frequency of 2 per 1,000, corresponding to the top 1% of the tumor frequency distribution. Renyi diversity was computed with the R vegan package after each repertoire had been subsampled 100 times to 5,000 TCRs. CDR3 similarity networks were built from amino acid triplet string-kernel similarity, connecting CDR3s with pairwise similarity above 0.82. Clones were called with MiXCR by TCRdb after fastp trimmed the public reads at Q25, and only in-frame beta chains were retained. Each record represents a unique CDR3 protein, reported with the most common genes and DNA among its rows. The V and J calls were determined by TCRdb, not by the authors. This sample lists some 100,000 distinct CDR3 sequences; about 12% were detected once. More than 40% of the sample is taken by the ten largest.

About this clonotype itself: Its binding antigen is unknown. The sample holds no much larger clone one base away, and base qualities are not on file.

The specimen was PBMCs, collected at surgery. This clonotype originated in a male donor with early-stage non-small cell lung cancer. The sequence is built from TRBV28 and TRBJ2-1; 15 junctional bases match TRBD2. The sequence in DNA is TGTGCCAGCAGTTTAATCGGACTAGCGGGAGGGAGCTCCTACAATGAGCAGTTCTTC. Its amino acids are CASSLIGLAGGSSYNEQFF.